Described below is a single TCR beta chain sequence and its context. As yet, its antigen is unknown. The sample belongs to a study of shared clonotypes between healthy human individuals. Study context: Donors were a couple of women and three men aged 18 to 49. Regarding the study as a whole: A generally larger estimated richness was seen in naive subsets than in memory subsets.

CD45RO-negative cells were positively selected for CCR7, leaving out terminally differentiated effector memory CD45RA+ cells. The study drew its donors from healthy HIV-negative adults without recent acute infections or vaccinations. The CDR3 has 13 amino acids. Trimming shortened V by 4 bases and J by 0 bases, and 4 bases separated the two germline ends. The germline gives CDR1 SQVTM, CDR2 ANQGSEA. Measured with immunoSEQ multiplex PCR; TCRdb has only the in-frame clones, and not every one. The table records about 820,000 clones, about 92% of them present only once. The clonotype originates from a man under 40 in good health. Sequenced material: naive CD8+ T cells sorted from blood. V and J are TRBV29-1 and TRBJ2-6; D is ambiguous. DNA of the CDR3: TGCAGCGTTGGATACTCTGGGGCCAACGTCCTGACTTTC. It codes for CSVGYSGANVLTF.